This entry describes one T cell receptor (beta chain). The record originates from a study of T cells in tuberculosis. About the study: Blood was taken before or within 7 days of anti-tuberculosis therapy.

Indicated time point: new active TB diagnosis, blood taken before or within 7 days of starting treatment. Each clinical donor contributed on average about 96,000 T cells from unsorted cryopreserved PBMC. Assay used: immunoSEQ multiplex PCR; TCRdb lists only in-frame clones, some missing. The sample contains tens of thousands of clones, roughly 90% of which appear only once. This receptor was identified in an adult with tuberculosis. Specimen: PBMCs, collected at tuberculosis diagnosis.

CDR3 nucleotides: TGTGCCAGCAGTTACTCAGGGGACTATGGCTACACCTTC. Its protein is CASSYSGDYGYTF. The chain recombines TRBV6-6 with TRBJ1-2, with D maybe TRBD1 (5 bases). Germline-derived CDR1 and CDR2 are MNHNY and SVGAGI (reference sequence). The ends were cut back, 0 bases at V and 3 bases at J, with 5 bases in the middle. This CDR3 contains 13 residues.